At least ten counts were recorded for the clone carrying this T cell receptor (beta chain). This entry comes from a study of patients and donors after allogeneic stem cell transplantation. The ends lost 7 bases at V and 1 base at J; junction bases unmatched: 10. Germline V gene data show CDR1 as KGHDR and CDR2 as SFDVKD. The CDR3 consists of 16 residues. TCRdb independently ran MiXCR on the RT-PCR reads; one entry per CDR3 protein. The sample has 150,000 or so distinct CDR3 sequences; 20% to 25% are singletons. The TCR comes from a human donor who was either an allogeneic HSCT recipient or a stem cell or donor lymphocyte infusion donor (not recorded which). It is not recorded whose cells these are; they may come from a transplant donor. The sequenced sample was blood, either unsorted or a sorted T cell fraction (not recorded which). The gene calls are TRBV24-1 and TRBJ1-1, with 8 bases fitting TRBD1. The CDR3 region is CATRGEVGQENTEAFF. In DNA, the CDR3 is TGTGCCACCAGAGGGGAAGTGGGACAGGAGAACACTGAAGCTTTCTTT.